Following are 19 T cell receptor beta chains from one sample sequenced in a study of T cell repertoires in cytomegalovirus infection. TCRdb reanalysed the reads using MiXCR and keeps one entry per CDR3 protein. The sample records 350,000 to 550,000 distinct CDR3 sequences, around 32% being singletons. What was sequenced was PBMCs. The origin of the receptors is a human donor in good health (CMV status not recorded). Some clones in this sample may be carry-over from other donors' samples.

This chain connects TRBV6-1 to TRBJ1-5; D is unclear. V shed 1 base and J shed 3 bases, with 10 bases lying between them. The CDR3 runs to 15 residues. From germline, CDR1 is MNHNS and CDR2 SASEGT. The CDR3 region is CASSEGRDLNQPQHF. The CDR3 DNA is TGTGCCAGCAGTGAAGGGCGGGATCTCAATCAGCCCCAGCATTTT.

There are many counts of this clonotype. This chain connects TRBV7-6 to TRBJ2-7; either TRBD1 or TRBD2 may supply D (5 bases each). CDR3 length equals 14 residues. With 5 bases removed from V and 6 bases from J, the gap between germline ends came to 17 bases. From germline, CDR1 is SGHVS and CDR2 FNYEAQ. CDR3 protein: CASSGDVGDVEQYF. In DNA, the CDR3 is TGTGCCAGCAGCGGGGACGTAGGGGACGTCGAGCAGTACTTC.

On this clonotype itself: This sequence may be a read error, since a much larger clone differs from it by one base. The chain carries TRBV7-2 and TRBJ1-6; unclear D gene. V gave up 2 bases and J gave up 10 bases, with 6 bases separating them. CDR1 and CDR2 (germline): SGHTA, FQGNSA. The CDR3 covers 12 residues. The CDR3 loop is CASSLNSSPLHF. CDR3 DNA: TGTGCCAGCAGCTTAAATAGCTCACCCCTCCACTTT. The complete variable domain, with remaining parts taken from reference TRBV7-2 and TRBJ1-6, reads GAGVSQSPSNKVTEKGKDVELRCDPISGHTALYWYRQSLGQGLEFLIYFQGNSAPDKSGLPSDRFSAERTGGSVSTLTIQRTQQEDSAVYLCASSLNSSPLHFGNGTRLTVT.

This clonotype occurred many times. The V and J genes are TRBV7-2 and TRBJ2-1, with D possibly being TRBD1 (6 bases). Per the germline V gene, CDR1 is SGHTA and CDR2 is FQGNSA. CDR3 length equals 15 residues. V lost 3 bases to trimming and J lost 1 base, with 10 bases between them. CDR3 residues: CASSLGAPSYNEQFF. The CDR3 bases are TGTGCCAGCAGCTTGGGGGCTCCTTCCTACAATGAGCAGTTCTTC.

The chain links TRBV7-8 to TRBJ2-7, with 9 positions matching TRBD2. The V and J ends lost 3 bases and 2 bases, in that order; junction bases with no gene match: 5. The germline V gene has CDR1 SGHVS and CDR2 FQNEAQ. CDR3 length: 15 residues. CDR3 DNA: TGTGCCAGCAGCTTTGGCGGGGGGGGAACCTACGAGCAGTACTTC. Protein product: CASSFGGGGTYEQYF.

The chain is built from TRBV28 and TRBJ1-1; no firm D call. Trimming took 8 bases from V and 8 from J, leaving 21 bases between them. The CDR3 totals 14 residues. Germline assignment: CDR1 MDHEN and CDR2 SYDVKM. The CDR3 DNA is TGTGCCAGCGGCACCCCCACTGCGGGCACGGAAGCTTTCTTT. Translating gives CASGTPTAGTEAFF.

In regard to this clonotype: Just one base apart from a much larger clone, this may be a read error. The chain has TRBV20-1 and TRBJ2-1; 7 bases align to TRBD2. Per the germline V gene, CDR1 is DFQATT and CDR2 is SNEGSKA (reference sequence). V gave up 7 bases and J gave up 10 bases; unmatched junction bases: 16. The CDR3 totals 14 residues. The CDR3 DNA follows: TGCAGTGATAGCAGGCTAGCGGTTTCTTGGGAGCAGTTCTTC. This codes for CSDSRLAVSWEQFF.

This clonotype was seen a handful of times. CDR3 sequence reads: CASRDTGLGYYEQYF. The DNA for the CDR3 is TGTGCCAGCAGAGACACAGGGCTAGGGTACTACGAGCAGTACTTC. V usage is TRBV27 and J usage is TRBJ2-7; D perhaps matches TRBD1 (6 bases). V was clipped by 6 bases and J by 3 bases, with 18 bases between them. CDR1 and CDR2 (germline): MNHEY, SMNVEV (reference sequence). This CDR3 contains 15 residues.

This clonotype was seen a few times. The rearrangement links TRBV2 to TRBJ1-1; maybe TRBD1 (5 bases). The V gene's germline CDR1 is SNHLY and CDR2 FYNNEI. V dropped 6 bases and J dropped 10 bases, with 21 bases sitting between them. The CDR3 length is 14 residues. CDR3 region: CASRSTVTTQGAFF. In DNA form, the CDR3 reads TGTGCCAGCAGGTCCACAGTAACCACCCAGGGAGCTTTCTTT.

The rearrangement links TRBV5-1 to TRBJ1-1; 9 positions match TRBD1. CDR1 SGHRS and CDR2 YFSETQ come from the germline V gene. The CDR3 loop spans 17 amino acids. Germline trimming cut 4 bases from V and 4 bases from J; bases unmatched to any gene: 14. The CDR3 sequence: CASSRIKGGTGSTEAFF. CDR3 in DNA: TGCGCCAGCAGCCGCATAAAGGGAGGGACAGGGAGCACTGAAGCTTTCTTT.

In this sample, this clonotype turned up a few times. The chain combines TRBV6-4 with TRBJ1-1; tentatively, D is TRBD1 (5 bases). V gave up 7 bases and J gave up 7 bases, with 19 bases separating them. The CDR3 covers 14 residues. The germline CDR1 and CDR2 sequences are MRHNA and SNTAGT. CDR3 protein: CASTMTWGFGEAFF. DNA of the CDR3: TGTGCCAGCACTATGACCTGGGGCTTCGGTGAAGCTTTCTTT.

This clonotype was counted only a few times. The chain uses TRBV5-8 and TRBJ2-7; tentative D call: TRBD2 (5 bases). CDR3 length equals 13 residues. V was cut by 4 bases and J by 3 bases, with 11 bases left in between. The germline gives CDR1 SGHTS, CDR2 YDEGEE. For the CDR3, the DNA is TGTGCCAGCAGCCGGGGAATATTCTACGAGCAGTACTTC. It specifies CASSRGIFYEQYF.

The chain is built from TRBV5-1 and TRBJ1-2; D gene ambiguous. CDR3 length equals 11 residues. In germline, CDR1 is SGHRS, CDR2 YFSETQ. V shed 0 bases and J shed 8 bases, with 5 bases lying between them. CDR3 DNA sequence: TGCGCCAGCAGCTTGGGTTTCGGCTACACCTTC. Protein product: CASSLGFGYTF. The whole variable domain, remainder taken from reference TRBV5-1 and TRBJ1-2, is KAGVTQTPRYLIKTRGQQVTLSCSPISGHRSVSWYQQTPGQGLQFLFEYFSETQRNKGNFPGRFSGRQFSNSRSEMNVSTLELGDSALYLCASSLGFGYTFGSGTRLTVV.

This clonotype appeared a few times. V usage is TRBV7-9 and J usage is TRBJ2-7, with D perhaps matching TRBD1 (6 bases). V lost 4 bases and J lost 9, with 19 bases in between. Germline CDR1 SEHNR, CDR2 FQNEAQ (reference sequence). The CDR3 is 14 amino acids. The DNA for the CDR3 is TGTGCCAGCAGCTCCTGGACAGAAAATCTGGGGCAGTACTTC. Protein: CASSSWTENLGQYF.

The table lists this clonotype with many counts. The V call is TRBV7-8, the J call TRBJ2-7, with a tentative D call TRBD2 (6 bases). CDR1 is SGHVS, CDR2 FQNEAQ, per germline. The V gene lost 2 bases and the J gene lost 3 bases, with 11 bases spanning the gap. This CDR3 comprises 14 residues. This CDR3 is CASSLSGTFYEQYF. In nucleotides, the CDR3 is TGTGCCAGCAGCTTATCCGGGACTTTCTACGAGCAGTACTTC.

With respect to this clonotype: This may come from a read error, since a much larger clone is one base off. J is TRBJ2-7 and V is TRBV6-8; TRBD2 aligns across 11 bases. Germline-derived CDR1 and CDR2 are MNHGY and SAAAGT. Losses at the gene ends were 5 bases for V and 4 bases for J; bases not matched to a gene: 7. The CDR3 sequence is 15 residues long. CDR3 in amino acids: CASSPRGLAVYEQYF. CDR3 nucleotide sequence: TGTGCCAGCAGTCCTCGGGGACTAGCGGTGTACGAGCAGTACTTC.

This rearrangement joins TRBV2 to TRBJ2-7, with D tentatively TRBD1 (5 bases). Germline CDR1 and CDR2: SNHLY and FYNNEI. The CDR3 has 15 residues. The V end was cut by 3 bases, the J end by 0 bases, with 12 bases between. The CDR3 nucleotides are TGTGCCAGCAGTGAGGTAACAGGCAGCTCCTACGAGCAGTACTTC. As protein: CASSEVTGSSYEQYF.

This clonotype has ten or more counts. This chain uses TRBV12-3 or TRBV12-4 with TRBJ1-3; D not resolved. The CDR3 runs to 15 residues. V lost 7 bases to trimming and J lost 4 bases, with 17 bases between them. As DNA, the CDR3 is TGTGCCAGCACCAAATCCGGGAGGTTCGGAAACACCATATATTTT. The encoded protein is CASTKSGRFGNTIYF.

This clonotype was seen many times. J is TRBJ1-5 and V is TRBV5-5, with a tentative D call TRBD1 (6 bases). V was cut by 5 bases and J by 4 bases, with 10 bases left in between. Germline CDR1 reads SGHKS; CDR2 reads YYEKEE (reference sequence). The CDR3 runs to 13 residues. This chain's CDR3 is CASSPDSNQPQHF. DNA of the CDR3: TGTGCCAGCAGTCCGGACAGTAATCAGCCCCAGCATTTT.